The TCR beta chain described here comes from a study of metastatic and nonmetastatic thyroid tumors. Nobody among the patients had been given any treatment before thyroid surgery. TCRdb reanalyzed the PCR reads via MiXCR. The repertoire holds 45,000 to 65,000 clones, 20% to 25% seen once, with under 4.5% in the top ten. Germline V gene sequence: CDR1 LGHNA, CDR2 YNFKEQ. The CDR3 covers 15 residues. V lost 0 bases and J 0 bases, leaving 7 bases between the germline ends. This clone showed up many times. The receptor was derived from a female donor with papillary thyroid cancer or a benign thyroid nodule (not recorded which). Some clones in this sample may be carry-over from other donors' samples. Sequenced material: blood. The genes are TRBV4-2 and TRBJ2-3; D is unclear. CDR3 residues: CASSQEGGSTDTQYF. CDR3 nucleotide sequence: TGTGCCAGCAGCCAAGAGGGCGGTAGCACAGATACGCAGTATTTT.